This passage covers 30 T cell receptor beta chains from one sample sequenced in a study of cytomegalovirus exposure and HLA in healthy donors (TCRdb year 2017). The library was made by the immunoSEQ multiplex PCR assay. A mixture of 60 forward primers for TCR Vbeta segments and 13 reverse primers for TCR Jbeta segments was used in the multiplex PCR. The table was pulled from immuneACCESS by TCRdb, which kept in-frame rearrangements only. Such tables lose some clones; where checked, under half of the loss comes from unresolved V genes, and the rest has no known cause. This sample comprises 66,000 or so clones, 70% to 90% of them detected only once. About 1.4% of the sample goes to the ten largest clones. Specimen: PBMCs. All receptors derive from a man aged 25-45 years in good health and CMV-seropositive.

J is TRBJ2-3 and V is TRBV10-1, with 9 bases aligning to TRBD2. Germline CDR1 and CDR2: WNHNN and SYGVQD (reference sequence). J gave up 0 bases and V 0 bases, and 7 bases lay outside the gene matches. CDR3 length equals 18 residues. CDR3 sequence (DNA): TGCGCCAGCAGTGAGTCGAGGGCTAGCGGGGCTAGCACAGATACGCAGTATTTT. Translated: CASSESRASGASTDTQYF.

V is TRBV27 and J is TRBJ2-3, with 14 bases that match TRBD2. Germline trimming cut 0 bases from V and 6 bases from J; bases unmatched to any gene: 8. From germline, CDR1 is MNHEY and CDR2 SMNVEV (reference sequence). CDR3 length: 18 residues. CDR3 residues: CASSLSWSGTSGSDTQYF. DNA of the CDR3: TGTGCCAGCAGTTTATCTTGGTCCGGGACTAGCGGGAGTGATACGCAGTATTTT.

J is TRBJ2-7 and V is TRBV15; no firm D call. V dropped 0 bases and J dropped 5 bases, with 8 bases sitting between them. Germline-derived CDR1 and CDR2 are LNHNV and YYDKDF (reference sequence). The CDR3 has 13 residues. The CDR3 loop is CATSRDFQDEQYF. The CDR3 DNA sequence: TGTGCCACCAGCAGAGATTTCCAGGACGAGCAGTACTTC. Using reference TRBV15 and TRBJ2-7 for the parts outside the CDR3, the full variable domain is DAMVIQNPRYQVTQFGKPVTLSCSQTLNHNVMYWYQQKSSQAPKLLFHYYDKDFNNEADTPDNFQSRRPNTSFCFLDIRSPGLGDTAMYLCATSRDFQDEQYFGPGTRLTVT.

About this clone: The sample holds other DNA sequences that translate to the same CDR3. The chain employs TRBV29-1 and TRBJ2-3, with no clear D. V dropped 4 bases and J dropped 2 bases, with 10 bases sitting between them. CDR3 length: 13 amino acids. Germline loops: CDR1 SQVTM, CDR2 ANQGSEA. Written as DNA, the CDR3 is TGCAGCGTTGCCCCCAGGTTCACAGATACGCAGTATTTT. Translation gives CSVAPRFTDTQYF.

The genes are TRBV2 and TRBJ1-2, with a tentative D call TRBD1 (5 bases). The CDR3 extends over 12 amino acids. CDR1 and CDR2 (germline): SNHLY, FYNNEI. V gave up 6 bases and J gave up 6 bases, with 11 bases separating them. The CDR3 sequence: CASRDNRHGYTF. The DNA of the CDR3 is TGTGCCAGCAGGGACAACCGACATGGCTACACCTTC.

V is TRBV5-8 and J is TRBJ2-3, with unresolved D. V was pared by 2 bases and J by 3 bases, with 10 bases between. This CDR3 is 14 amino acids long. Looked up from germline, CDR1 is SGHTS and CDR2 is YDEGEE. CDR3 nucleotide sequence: TGTGCCAGCAGCTTCTTTCCCAGAACAGATACGCAGTATTTT. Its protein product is CASSFFPRTDTQYF. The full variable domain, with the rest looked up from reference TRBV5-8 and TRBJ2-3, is EAGVTQSPTHLIKTRGQQATLRCSPISGHTSVYWYQQALGLGLQFLLWYDEGEERNRGNFPPRFSGRQFPNYSSELNVNALELEDSALYLCASSFFPRTDTQYFGPGTRLTVL.

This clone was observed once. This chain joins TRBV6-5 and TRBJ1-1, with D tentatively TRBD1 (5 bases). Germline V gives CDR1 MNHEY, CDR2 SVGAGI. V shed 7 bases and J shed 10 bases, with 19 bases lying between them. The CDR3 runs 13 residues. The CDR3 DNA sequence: TGTGCCAGCACTACAGGACCCACGTGTGGAGCTTTCTTT. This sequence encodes CASTTGPTCGAFF.

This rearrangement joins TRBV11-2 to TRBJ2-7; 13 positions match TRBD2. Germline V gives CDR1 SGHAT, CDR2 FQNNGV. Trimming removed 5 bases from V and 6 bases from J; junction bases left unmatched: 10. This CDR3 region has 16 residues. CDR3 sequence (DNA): TGTGCCAGCAGCCTGTGGACTAGCGGGAGCAATGGCGAGCAGTACTTC. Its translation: CASSLWTSGSNGEQYF.

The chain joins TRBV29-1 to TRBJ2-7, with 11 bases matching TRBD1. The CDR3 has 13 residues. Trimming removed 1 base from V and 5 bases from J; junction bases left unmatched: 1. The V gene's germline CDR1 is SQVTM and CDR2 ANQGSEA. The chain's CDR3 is CSVEGTGGDEQYF. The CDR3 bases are TGCAGCGTTGAAGGGACAGGGGGCGACGAGCAGTACTTC.

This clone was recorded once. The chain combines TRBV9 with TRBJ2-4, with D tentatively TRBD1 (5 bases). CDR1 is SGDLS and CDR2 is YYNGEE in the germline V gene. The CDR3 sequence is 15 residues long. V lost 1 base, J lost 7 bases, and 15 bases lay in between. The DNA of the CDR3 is TGTGCCAGCAGCGTACAGGGTATAAGCAGGAACATTCAGTACTTC. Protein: CASSVQGISRNIQYF.

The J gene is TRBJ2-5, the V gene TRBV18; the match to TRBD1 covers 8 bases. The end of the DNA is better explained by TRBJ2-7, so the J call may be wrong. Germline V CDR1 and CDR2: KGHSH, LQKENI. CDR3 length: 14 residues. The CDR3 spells CASSPPDRVYEQYF. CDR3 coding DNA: TGTGCCAGCTCACCCCCGGACAGGGTTTACGAGCAGTACTTC.

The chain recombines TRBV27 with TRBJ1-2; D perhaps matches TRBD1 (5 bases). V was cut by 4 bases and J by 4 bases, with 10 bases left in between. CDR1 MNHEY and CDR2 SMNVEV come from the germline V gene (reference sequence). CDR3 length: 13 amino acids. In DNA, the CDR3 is TGTGCCAGCAGTTGGGGCAGCTCCTATGGCTACACCTTC. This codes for CASSWGSSYGYTF.

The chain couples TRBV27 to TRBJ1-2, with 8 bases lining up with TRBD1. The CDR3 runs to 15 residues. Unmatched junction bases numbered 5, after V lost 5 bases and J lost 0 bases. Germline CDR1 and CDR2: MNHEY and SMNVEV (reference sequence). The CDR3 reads CASSPQGAPNYGYTF. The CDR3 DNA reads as TGTGCCAGCAGTCCCCAGGGGGCGCCTAACTATGGCTACACCTTC.

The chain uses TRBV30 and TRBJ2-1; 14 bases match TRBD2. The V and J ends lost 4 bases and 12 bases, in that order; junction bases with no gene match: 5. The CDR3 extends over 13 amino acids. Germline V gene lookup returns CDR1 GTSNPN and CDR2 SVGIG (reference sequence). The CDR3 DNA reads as TGTGCCTGGATGACTAGCGGGAGGGCCAGGCAGTTCTTC. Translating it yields CAWMTSGRARQFF. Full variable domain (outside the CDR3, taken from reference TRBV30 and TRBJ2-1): SQTIHQWPATLVQPVGSPLSLECTVEGTSNPNLYWYRQAAGRGLQLLFYSVGIGQISSEVPQNLSASRPQDRQFILSSKKLLLSDSGFYLCAWMTSGRARQFFGPGTRLTVL.

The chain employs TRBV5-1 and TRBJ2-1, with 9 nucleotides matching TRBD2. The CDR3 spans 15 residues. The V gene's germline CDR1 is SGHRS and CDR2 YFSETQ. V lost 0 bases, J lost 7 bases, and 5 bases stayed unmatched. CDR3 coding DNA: TGCGCCAGCAGCTTGGTAGCGGGAGAGGGAAATGAGCAGTTCTTC. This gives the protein CASSLVAGEGNEQFF.

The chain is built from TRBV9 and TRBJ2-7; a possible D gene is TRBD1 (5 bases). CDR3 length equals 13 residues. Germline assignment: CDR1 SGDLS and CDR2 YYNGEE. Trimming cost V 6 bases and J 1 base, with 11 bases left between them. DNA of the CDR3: TGTGCCAGCAACGATGACAGTTCCTACGAGCAGTACTTC. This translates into CASNDDSSYEQYF.

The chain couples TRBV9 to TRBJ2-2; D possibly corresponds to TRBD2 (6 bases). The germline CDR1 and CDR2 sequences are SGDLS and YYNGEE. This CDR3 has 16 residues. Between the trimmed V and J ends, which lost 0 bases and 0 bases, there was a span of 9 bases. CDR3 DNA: TGTGCCAGCAGCGTAGGGGCTAGCGCGAACACCGGGGAGCTGTTTTTT. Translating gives CASSVGASANTGELFF.

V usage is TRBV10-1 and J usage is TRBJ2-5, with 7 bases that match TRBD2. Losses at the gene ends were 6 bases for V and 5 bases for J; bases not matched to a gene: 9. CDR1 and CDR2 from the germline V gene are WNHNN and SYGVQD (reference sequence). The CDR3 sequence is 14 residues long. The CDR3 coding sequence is TGCGCCAGCAGCCCAGCGGGACCTAGGGAGACCCAGTACTTC. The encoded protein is CASSPAGPRETQYF.

DNA for the CDR3: TGTGCCACCAGGACTGCCGCGAACACCGGGGAGCTGTTTTTT. Translated: CATRTAANTGELFF. The V call is TRBV19, the J call TRBJ2-2, with D perhaps TRBD2 (5 bases). Germline assignment: CDR1 LNHDA and CDR2 SQIVND (reference sequence). The length of the CDR3 is 14 residues. V shed 10 bases and J shed 0 bases, with 12 bases lying between them.

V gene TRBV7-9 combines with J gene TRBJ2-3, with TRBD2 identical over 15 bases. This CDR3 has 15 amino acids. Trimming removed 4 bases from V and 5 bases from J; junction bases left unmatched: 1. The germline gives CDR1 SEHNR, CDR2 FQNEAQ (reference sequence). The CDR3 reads CASSWTSGRGDTQYF. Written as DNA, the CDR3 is TGTGCCAGCAGCTGGACTAGCGGGAGGGGAGATACGCAGTATTTT.

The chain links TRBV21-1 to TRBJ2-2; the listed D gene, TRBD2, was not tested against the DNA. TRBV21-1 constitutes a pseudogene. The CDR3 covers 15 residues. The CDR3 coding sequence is TGTGCCAGCAGCAAAGTATCGGGAAACACCGGGGAGCTGTTTTTT. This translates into CASSKVSGNTGELFF.

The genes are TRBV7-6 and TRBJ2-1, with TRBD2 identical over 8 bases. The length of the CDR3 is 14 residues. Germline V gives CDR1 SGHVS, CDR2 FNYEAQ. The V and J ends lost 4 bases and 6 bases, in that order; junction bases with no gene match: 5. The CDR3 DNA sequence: TGTGCCAGCAGCTACGGACTAGCAACCAATGAGCAGTTCTTC. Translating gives CASSYGLATNEQFF. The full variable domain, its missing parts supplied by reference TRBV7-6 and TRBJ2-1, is GAGVSQSPRYKVTKRGQDVALRCDPISGHVSLYWYRQALGQGPEFLTYFNYEAQQDKSGLPNDRFSAERPEGSISTLTIQRTEQRDSAMYRCASSYGLATNEQFFGPGTRLTVL.

In DNA form, the CDR3 reads TGCGCCAGCAGCCAGGGACTAGGCACAGATACGCAGTATTTT. Its protein product is CASSQGLGTDTQYF. The J gene is TRBJ2-3, the V gene TRBV5-1; 8 nucleotides align to TRBD2. Unmatched junction bases numbered 2, after V lost 4 bases and J lost 1 base. The length of the CDR3 is 14 residues. Looked up from germline, CDR1 is SGHRS and CDR2 is YFSETQ.

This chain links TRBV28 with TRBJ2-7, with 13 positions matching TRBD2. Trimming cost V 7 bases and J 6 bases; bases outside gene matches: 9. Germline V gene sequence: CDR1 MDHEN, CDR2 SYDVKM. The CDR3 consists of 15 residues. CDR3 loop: CASTLTSGRIAEQYF. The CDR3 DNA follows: TGTGCCAGCACCTTGACTAGCGGGAGGATCGCCGAGCAGTACTTC.

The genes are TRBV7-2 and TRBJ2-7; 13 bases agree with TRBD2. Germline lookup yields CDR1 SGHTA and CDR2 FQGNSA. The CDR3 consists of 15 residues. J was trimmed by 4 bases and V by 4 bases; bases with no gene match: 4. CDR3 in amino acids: CASSSGTSGVYEQYF. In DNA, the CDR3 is TGTGCCAGCAGCTCCGGGACTAGCGGGGTTTACGAGCAGTACTTC.

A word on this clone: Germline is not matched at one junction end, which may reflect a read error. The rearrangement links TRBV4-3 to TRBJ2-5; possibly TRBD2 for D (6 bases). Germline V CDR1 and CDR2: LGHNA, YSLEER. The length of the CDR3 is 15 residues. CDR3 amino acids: CASSHLLAPQGTQYF. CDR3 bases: TGCGCCAGCAGCCATCTACTAGCTCCTCAAGGGACCCAGTACTTC.

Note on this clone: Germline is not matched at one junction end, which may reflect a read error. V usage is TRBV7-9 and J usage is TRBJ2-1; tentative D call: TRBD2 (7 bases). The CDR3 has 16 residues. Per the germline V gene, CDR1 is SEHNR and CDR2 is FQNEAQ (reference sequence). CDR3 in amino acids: CSSSPNGGPSYNEQFF. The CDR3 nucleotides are TGTTCCAGCAGCCCCAACGGGGGGCCGTCCTACAATGAGCAGTTCTTC.

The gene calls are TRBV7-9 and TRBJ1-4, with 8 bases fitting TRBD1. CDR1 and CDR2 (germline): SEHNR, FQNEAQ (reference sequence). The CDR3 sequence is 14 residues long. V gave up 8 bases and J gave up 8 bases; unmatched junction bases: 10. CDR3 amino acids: CASRDRTGNEKLFF. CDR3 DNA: TGTGCCAGCCGAGACAGGACAGGGAACGAAAAACTGTTTTTT.

Here the CDR3 reads CASSSYFGTGLSGNTIYF. CDR3 sequence (DNA): TGTGCCAGCAGCTCCTATTTTGGGACAGGTCTCTCTGGAAACACCATATATTTT. This sequence joins TRBV7-2 and TRBJ1-3, with 8 bases that match TRBD1. The CDR3 loop spans 18 amino acids. Germline CDR1 SGHTA, CDR2 FQGNSA. The junction had 11 bases not matched to a gene; V was cut back by 4 bases and J by 0 bases.

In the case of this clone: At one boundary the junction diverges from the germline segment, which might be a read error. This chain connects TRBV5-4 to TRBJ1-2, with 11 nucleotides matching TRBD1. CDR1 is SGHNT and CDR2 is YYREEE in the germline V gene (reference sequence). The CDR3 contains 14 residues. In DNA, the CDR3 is TGCGCCAGCAGCTTGGGACAGGGGGACTATGGCTACACCTTC. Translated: CASSLGQGDYGYTF.